A selection of T cell receptor beta chains follows, all from one sample in a study of T cells after posttransplantation cyclophosphamide. Using immunoSEQ multiplex PCR, the repertoire was profiled, and TCRdb retains in-frame clones only, with some absent. The sample includes tens of thousands of clones, roughly 87% of them seen just once. The sample here was PBMCs, taken roughly 60 days after allogeneic stem cell transplant with posttransplant cyclophosphamide. These receptors were taken from a male patient between 60 and 69 years old who received an allogeneic stem cell transplant from a related donor and was CMV-positive. Some of the T cells might come from the graft donor. CDR3s include the opening cysteine and the closing phenylalanine or tryptophan. Fields, in order: V gene, D gene, J gene, clone size, CDR3 protein, CDR3 DNA. The D gene is left open where the match is weak. For some rows the clone size is stated as once, few or many, or as a class when expanded; others skip it.

TRBV2,TRBD1,TRBJ2-5,-,CASSDRGKTQYF,TGTGCCAGCAGCGACAGGGGGAAGACCCAGTACTTC
TRBV12-5,-,TRBJ1-1,-,CASGLVGVNTEAFF,TGTGCTAGTGGTTTGGTAGGGGTGAACACTGAAGCTTTCTTT
TRBV7-9,-,TRBJ1-2,-,CASSLTVYGYTF,TGTGCCAGCAGCTTAACAGTCTATGGCTACACCTTC
TRBV25-1,TRBD2,TRBJ2-5,once,CASGPSGGRETQYF,TGTGCCAGCGGCCCTAGCGGGGGGAGAGAGACCCAGTACTTC
TRBV4-1,TRBD1,TRBJ1-1,-,CASRHRGQGDTEAFF,TGCGCCAGCAGACACAGGGGCCAAGGGGACACTGAAGCTTTCTTT
TRBV21-1,-,TRBJ1-2,-,CASSKGIKQRDSPNYGYTF,TGTGCCAGCAGCAAAGGGATTAAACAAAGAGACAGCCCTAACTATGGCTACACCTTC
TRBV5-1,TRBD2,TRBJ2-3,-,CASTPGTSIYTDTQYF,TGCGCCAGCACGCCCGGGACTAGTATTTACACAGATACGCAGTATTTT
TRBV4-1,TRBD1,TRBJ1-2,-,CASSQDRGNYGYTF,TGCGCCAGCAGCCAGGACAGGGGTAACTATGGCTACACCTTC
TRBV29-1,-,TRBJ1-1,-,CSASRADTEAFF,TGCAGCGCCTCGAGGGCGGACACTGAAGCTTTCTTT
TRBV5-4,TRBD1,TRBJ1-4,few,CASRDAGTGSEKLFF,TGTGCCAGCAGGGACGCCGGGACAGGGAGTGAAAAACTGTTTTTT
TRBV5-1,TRBD1,TRBJ2-7,-,CASSTSTGRLYEQYF,TGCGCCAGCAGCACCTCGACAGGGCGACTCTACGAGCAGTACTTC
TRBV4-2,-,TRBJ2-5,-,CAGSQEAAQETQYF,TGTGCCGGCAGCCAAGAGGCAGCGCAAGAGACCCAGTACTTC
TRBV5-8,-,TRBJ2-1,-,CASSLFRVGNEQFF,TGTGCCAGCAGCTTGTTCCGGGTAGGCAATGAGCAGTTCTTC
TRBV5-1,TRBD1,TRBJ1-4,-,CASRPLGTGIEKLFF,TGCGCCAGCAGGCCTCTCGGGACAGGGATTGAAAAACTGTTTTTT
TRBV5-6,-,TRBJ1-1,-,CASSLVMNTEAFF,TGTGCCAGCAGCTTGGTAATGAACACTGAAGCTTTCTTT